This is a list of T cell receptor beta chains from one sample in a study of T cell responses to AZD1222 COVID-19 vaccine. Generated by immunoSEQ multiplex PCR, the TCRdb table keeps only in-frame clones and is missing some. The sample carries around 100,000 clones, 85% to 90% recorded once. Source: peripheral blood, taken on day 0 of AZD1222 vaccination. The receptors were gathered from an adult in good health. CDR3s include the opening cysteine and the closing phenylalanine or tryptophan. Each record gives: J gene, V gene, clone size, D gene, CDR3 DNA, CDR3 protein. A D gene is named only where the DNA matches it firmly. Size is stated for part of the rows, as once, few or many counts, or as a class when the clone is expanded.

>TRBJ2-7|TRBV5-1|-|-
TGCGCCAGCAGCTTGGGTGTGTCAAGGTCGAACGAGCAGTACTTC
CASSLGVSRSNEQYF
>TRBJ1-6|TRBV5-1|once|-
TGCGCCAGCAGCAAGGACAGAGAGAATTCACCCCTCCACTTT
CASSKDRENSPLHF
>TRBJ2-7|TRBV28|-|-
TGTGCCAGCAGTCAAACTTGGGGGACACCATCTGACGAGCAGTACTTC
CASSQTWGTPSDEQYF
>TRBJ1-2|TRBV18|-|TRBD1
TGTGCCAGCTCTACCGAGGGGACAGGGCTCGGCTATGGCTACACCTTC
CASSTEGTGLGYGYTF
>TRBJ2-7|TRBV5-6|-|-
TGTGCCAGCAGCTTGGAAGTCGAGCAGTACTTC
CASSLEVEQYF
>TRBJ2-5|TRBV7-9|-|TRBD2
TGTGCCAGCAGCTTAGGGAGCGGGGGTAGCGAGACCCAGTACTTC
CASSLGSGGSETQYF
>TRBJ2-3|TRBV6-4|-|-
TGTGCCAGCAGTGACTCGATTGGGATCGCAGATACGCAGTATTTT
CASSDSIGIADTQYF
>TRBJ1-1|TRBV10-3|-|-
TGTGCCATCAGTGCAGATTCGGCAGGGCTGGTGAACACTGAAGCTTTCTTT
CAISADSAGLVNTEAFF
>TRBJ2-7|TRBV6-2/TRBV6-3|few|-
TGTGCCAGCAGTTTTGAAAGCGACTACTCCTACGAGCAGTACTTC
CASSFESDYSYEQYF
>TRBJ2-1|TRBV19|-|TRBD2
TGTGCCAGTAGTCCCGGACTAGCGGCCAACTTACCCTACAATGAGCAGTTCTTC
CASSPGLAANLPYNEQFF
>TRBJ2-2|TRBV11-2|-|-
TGTGCCAGCAGCTTCAGGGGCCAAAACACCGGGGAGCTGTTTTTT
CASSFRGQNTGELFF
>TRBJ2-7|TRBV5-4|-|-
TGTGCCAGCAGCTTCAACAGGCTCTCTTTTGAGCAGTACTTC
CASSFNRLSFEQYF
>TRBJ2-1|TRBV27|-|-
TGTGCCAGCAGTTTCCCCCAGGGGAGGAATGAGCAGTTCTTC
CASSFPQGRNEQFF
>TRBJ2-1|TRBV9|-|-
TGTGCCAGCAGCGTAGTCTCACTTACAATGGGGTACAATGAGCAGTTCTTC
CASSVVSLTMGYNEQFF
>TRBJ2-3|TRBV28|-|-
TGTGCCAGCAGATTAACGGGGGATACGCAGTATTTT
CASRLTGDTQYF
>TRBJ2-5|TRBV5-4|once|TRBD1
TGTGCCAGCAGCTCACAGGGGGCTGAGACCCAGTACTTC
CASSSQGAETQYF
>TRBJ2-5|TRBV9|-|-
TGTGCCAGCAGCGTAGACGGGGGGCGCAGCGTCCGGGGAGAGACCCAGTACTTC
CASSVDGGRSVRGETQYF
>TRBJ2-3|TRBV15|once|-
TGTGCCACCAGCAGAGCCCAAATAGGGCGTATCCCGGGTGCGCAGTATTTT
CATSRAQIGRIPGAQYF
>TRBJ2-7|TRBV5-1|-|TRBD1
TGCGCCAGCAGGCAAACGACAGGGAGATCCTACGAGCAGTACTTC
CASRQTTGRSYEQYF
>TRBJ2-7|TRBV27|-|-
TGTGCCAGCAGCCCCGTGGGGATCCACGAGCAGTACTTC
CASSPVGIHEQYF
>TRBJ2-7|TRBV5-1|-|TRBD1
TGCGCCAGCAGTCCCAGGGGGCAATCCTACTACGAGCAGTACTTC
CASSPRGQSYYEQYF
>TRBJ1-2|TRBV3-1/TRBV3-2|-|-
TGTGCCAGCAGCCCCGGAAGGCTTAACTATGGCTACACCTTC
CASSPGRLNYGYTF
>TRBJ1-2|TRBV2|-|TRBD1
TGTGCCAGCAGAAAGAGGACAGGGGGTGACTATGGCTACACCTTC
CASRKRTGGDYGYTF
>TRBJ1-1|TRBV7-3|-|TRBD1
TGTGCCAGCAGCTTGGGACAGCACACTGAAGCTTTCTTT
CASSLGQHTEAFF
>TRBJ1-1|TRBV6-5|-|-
TGTGCCAGCAGGAGGGGAGACGAAGCTTTCTTT
CASRRGDEAFF
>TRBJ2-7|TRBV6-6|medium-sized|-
TGTGCCAGCAGTTTCCCACGCCCGGTCAGGTCTTTGTTC
CASSFPRPVRSLF
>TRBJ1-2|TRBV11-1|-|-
TGTGCCGTCGGGAGCAGGACCAACTATGGCTACACCTTC
CAVGSRTNYGYTF
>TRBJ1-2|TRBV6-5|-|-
TGTGCCAGCAGTTACCAGGCCGGGGGGTTAGGCTACACCTTC
CASSYQAGGLGYTF
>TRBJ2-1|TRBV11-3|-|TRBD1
TGTGCCAGCAGCTACGGGACAGAGATTTACAATGAGCAGTTCTTC
CASSYGTEIYNEQFF
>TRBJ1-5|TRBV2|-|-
TGTGCCAGCAGTGCAGGGCTCGGAGGGCCCCAGCATTTT
CASSAGLGGPQHF
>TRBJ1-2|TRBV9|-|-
TGTGCCAGCAGCGTAGTCCCGGATAACTATGGCTACACCTTC
CASSVVPDNYGYTF
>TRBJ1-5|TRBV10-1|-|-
TGCGCCAGCAGGGATCAGCCCCAGCATTTT
CASRDQPQHF
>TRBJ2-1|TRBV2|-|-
TGTGCCAGCAGGGGGTTCGGTTCCTACAATGAGCAGTTCTTC
CASRGFGSYNEQFF
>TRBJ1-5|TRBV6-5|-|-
TGTGCCAGCAGCGACGGCAGCTTAAGCAATCAGCCCCAGCATTTT
CASSDGSLSNQPQHF
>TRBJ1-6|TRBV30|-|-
TGTGCCTGGAGTGTACGACCCAGCGGTTCACCCCTCCACTTT
CAWSVRPSGSPLHF
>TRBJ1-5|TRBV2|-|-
TGTGCCAGCAGTGAGGAGGTGAACGGTAATCAGCCCCAGCATTTT
CASSEEVNGNQPQHF
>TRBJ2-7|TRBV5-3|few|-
TGTGCCAGAAGCCCCGGCGGGAAATCCTACGAGCAGTACTTC
CARSPGGKSYEQYF
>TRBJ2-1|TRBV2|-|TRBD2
TGTGCCAGCAGGGGACTAGCGGGGAACAATGAGCAGTTCTTC
CASRGLAGNNEQFF
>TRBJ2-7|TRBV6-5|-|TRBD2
TGTGCCAGCAGTTATCGGGGGGATCAGCAGTACTTC
CASSYRGDQQYF
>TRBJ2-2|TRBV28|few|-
TGTGCCAGCAGTTCTTCTGGGAGCGGGGAGCTGTTTTTT
CASSSSGSGELFF
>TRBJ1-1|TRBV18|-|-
TGTGCCAGCTCACCACAGACAGGGAACACTGAAGCTTTCTTT
CASSPQTGNTEAFF
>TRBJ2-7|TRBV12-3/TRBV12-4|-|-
TGTGCCTGTCGGGACGCCGGACGGGGCGAGCAGTACTTC
CACRDAGRGEQYF
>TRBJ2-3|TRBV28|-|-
TGTGCCAGCAGCCTCCTGGGTTCGAGCACAGATACGCAGTATTTT
CASSLLGSSTDTQYF
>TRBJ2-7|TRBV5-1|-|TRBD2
TGCGCCAGCAGCCAAACTAGCGGGGGGCCATCCTCCTACGAGCAGTACTTC
CASSQTSGGPSSYEQYF
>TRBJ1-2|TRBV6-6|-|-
TGTGCCAGCAGTTATCGGGGTTTAGGCTATGGCTACACCTTC
CASSYRGLGYGYTF
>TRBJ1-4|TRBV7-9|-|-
TGTGCCAGCAGCACCCCGGGTTTAGGGGCGGGTGAAAAACTGTTTTTT
CASSTPGLGAGEKLFF
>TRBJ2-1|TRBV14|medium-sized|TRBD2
TGTGCCAGCAGCCAAGGGGGAGGGCGGGATGAGCAGTTCTTC
CASSQGGGRDEQFF
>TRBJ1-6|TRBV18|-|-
TGTGCCAGCTCACCCTTCTATAGCAAACGGAATTCTAATTCACCCCTCCACTTT
CASSPFYSKRNSNSPLHF
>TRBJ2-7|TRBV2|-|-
TGTGCCAGCAGTGGGATAGGGGTTAGGTACGAGCAGTACTTC
CASSGIGVRYEQYF
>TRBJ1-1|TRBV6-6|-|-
TGTGCCAGCAGCACAGGGTCGGACACTGAAGCTTTCTTT
CASSTGSDTEAFF
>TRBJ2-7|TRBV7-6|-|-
TGTGCCAGCAGCTTGTGGGGTTCCTACGAGCAGTACTTC
CASSLWGSYEQYF
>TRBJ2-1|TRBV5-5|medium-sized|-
TGTGCCAGCAGCTTTAGTCTGGCTACAACAAACAATGAGCAGTTCTTC
CASSFSLATTNNEQFF
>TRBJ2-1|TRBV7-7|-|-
TGTGCTAGCAGATTCCGGGGAGTTGGCTCCTACAATGAGCAGTTCTTC
CASRFRGVGSYNEQFF